This record looks at one T cell receptor beta chain sequence and its context. The data belong to a study of shared clonotypes between healthy human individuals. Data came from immunoSEQ multiplex PCR; TCRdb stores just in-frame clones and leaves some out. The sample has millions of clones, around nine tenths seen once. Trimming removed 3 bases at V and 7 bases at J, with 18 bases between. Germline loops: CDR1 GTSNPN, CDR2 SVGIG (reference sequence). The CDR3 contains 15 residues. The chain recombines TRBV30 with TRBJ1-4, with unresolved D. The sample comprised naive CD4+ T cells sorted from blood. The sample's subset: CD45RA+ positively selected. The TCR was taken from a man between 18 and 35 years old in good health. The CDR3 DNA reads as TGTGCCTGGAGGCCGGTACCGTTGGGTGGTGAAAAACTGTTTTTT. Translation gives CAWRPVPLGGEKLFF. Full variable domain (outside the CDR3, taken from reference TRBV30 and TRBJ1-4): SQTIHQWPATLVQPVGSPLSLECTVEGTSNPNLYWYRQAAGRGLQLLFYSVGIGQISSEVPQNLSASRPQDRQFILSSKKLLLSDSGFYLCAWRPVPLGGEKLFFGSGTQLSVL.